This T cell receptor beta chain was sequenced for a study of T cell responses to AZD1222 COVID-19 vaccine. Study-wide results and caveats: CD4 TCRs covered the whole spike, strongest at regions 160-218 and 743-854. Two AZD1222 administrations were followed by greater Spike-specific TCR breadth and depth. Just 6 or 7 AZD1222 recipients were seropositive at baseline. Females made up more of the donors, who were largely white British, and clonal diversity may have come out too low.

A remark on this clone: The target antigen is unknown.

TCRdb's table, derived via immunoSEQ multiplex PCR, lists solely in-frame clones and lacks some. The sample carries 140,000 to 150,000 clones, 75% to 90% recorded once. The CDR3 loop spans 13 amino acids. Germline-derived CDR1 and CDR2 are SEHNR and FQNEAQ (reference sequence). Trimming shortened V by 5 bases and J by 5 bases, and 12 bases separated the two germline ends. The source of this sequence is an adult in good health. The sequencing used peripheral blood, collected on day 0 of AZD1222 vaccination. V and J are TRBV7-9 and TRBJ1-1, with D maybe TRBD1 (5 bases). The CDR3 region is CASSAQAGTEAFF. CDR3 DNA sequence: TGTGCCAGCAGCGCCCAGGCAGGGACTGAAGCTTTCTTT. The variable domain in full, with the rest retrieved from reference TRBV7-9 and TRBJ1-1, is DTGVSQNPRHKITKRGQNVTFRCDPISEHNRLYWYRQTLGQGPEFLTYFQNEAQLEKSRLLSDRFSAERPKGSFSTLEIQRTEQGDSAMYLCASSAQAGTEAFFGQGTRLTVV.